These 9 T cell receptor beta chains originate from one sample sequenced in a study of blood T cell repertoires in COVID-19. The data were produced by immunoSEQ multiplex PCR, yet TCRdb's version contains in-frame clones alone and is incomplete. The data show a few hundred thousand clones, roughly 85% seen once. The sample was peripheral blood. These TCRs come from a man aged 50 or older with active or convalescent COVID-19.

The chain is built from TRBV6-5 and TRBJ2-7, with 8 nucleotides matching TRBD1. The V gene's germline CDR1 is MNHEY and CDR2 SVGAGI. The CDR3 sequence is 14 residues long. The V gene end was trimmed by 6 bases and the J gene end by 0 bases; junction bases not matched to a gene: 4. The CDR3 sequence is CASSVTGGSYEQYF. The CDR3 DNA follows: TGTGCCAGCAGCGTCACAGGGGGCTCCTACGAGCAGTACTTC.

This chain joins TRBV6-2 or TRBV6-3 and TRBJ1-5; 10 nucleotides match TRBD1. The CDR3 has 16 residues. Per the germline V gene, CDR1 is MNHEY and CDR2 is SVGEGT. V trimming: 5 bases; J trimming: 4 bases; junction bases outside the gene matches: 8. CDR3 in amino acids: CASSAWTGGGNQPQHF. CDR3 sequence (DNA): TGTGCCAGCAGTGCCTGGACAGGGGGAGGAAATCAGCCCCAGCATTTT.

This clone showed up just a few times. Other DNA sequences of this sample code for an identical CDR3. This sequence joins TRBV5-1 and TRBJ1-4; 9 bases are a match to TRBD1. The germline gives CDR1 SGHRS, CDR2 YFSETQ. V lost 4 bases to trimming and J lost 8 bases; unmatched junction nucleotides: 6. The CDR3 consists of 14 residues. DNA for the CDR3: TGCGCCAGCAGCCTTGGGACAGGGTCGGAAAAACTGTTTTTT. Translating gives CASSLGTGSEKLFF.

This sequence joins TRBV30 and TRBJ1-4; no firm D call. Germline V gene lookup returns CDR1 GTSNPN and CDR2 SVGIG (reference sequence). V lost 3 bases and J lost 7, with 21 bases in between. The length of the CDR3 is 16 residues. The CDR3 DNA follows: TGTGCCTGGAGGGGCCGCGGAGGGTATAGAAGTGAAAAACTGTTTTTT. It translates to CAWRGRGGYRSEKLFF.

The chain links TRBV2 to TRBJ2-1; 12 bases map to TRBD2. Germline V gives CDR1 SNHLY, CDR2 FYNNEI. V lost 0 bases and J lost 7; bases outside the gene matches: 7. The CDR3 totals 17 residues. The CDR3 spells CASSEARGLAGKNEQFF. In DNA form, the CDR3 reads TGTGCCAGCAGTGAAGCGCGAGGACTAGCGGGGAAAAATGAGCAGTTCTTC.

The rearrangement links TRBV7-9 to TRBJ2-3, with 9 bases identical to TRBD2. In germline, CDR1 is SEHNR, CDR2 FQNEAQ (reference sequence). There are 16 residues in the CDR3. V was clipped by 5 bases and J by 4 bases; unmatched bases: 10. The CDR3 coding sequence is TGTGCCAGCAGCCCCGTTCTGACTAGCGGCCCAGATACGCAGTATTTT. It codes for CASSPVLTSGPDTQYF. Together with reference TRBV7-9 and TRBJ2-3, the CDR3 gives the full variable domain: DTGVSQNPRHKITKRGQNVTFRCDPISEHNRLYWYRQTLGQGPEFLTYFQNEAQLEKSRLLSDRFSAERPKGSFSTLEIQRTEQGDSAMYLCASSPVLTSGPDTQYFGPGTRLTVL.

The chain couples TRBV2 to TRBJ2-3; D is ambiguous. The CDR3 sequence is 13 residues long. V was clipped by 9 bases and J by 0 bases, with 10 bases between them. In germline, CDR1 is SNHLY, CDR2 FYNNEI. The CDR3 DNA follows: TGTGCCAGACCCAGACTGAGCACAGATACGCAGTATTTT. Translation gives CARPRLSTDTQYF.

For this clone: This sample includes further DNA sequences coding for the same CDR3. CDR3: CASSLGRGTEAFF. CDR3 DNA: TGTGCCAGCAGTTTAGGCAGAGGGACTGAAGCTTTCTTT. The V gene is TRBV27, the J gene TRBJ1-1; D remains ambiguous. The CDR3 sequence is 13 residues long. Germline V gene data show CDR1 as MNHEY and CDR2 as SMNVEV (reference sequence). V was pared by 2 bases and J by 5 bases, with 9 bases between.

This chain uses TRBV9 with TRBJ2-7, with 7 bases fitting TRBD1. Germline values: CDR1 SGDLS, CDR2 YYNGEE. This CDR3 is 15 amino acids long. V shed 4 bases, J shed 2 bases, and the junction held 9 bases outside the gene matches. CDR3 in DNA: TGTGCCAGCAGCCCAACCGGGACAGCAGCCTACGAGCAGTACTTC. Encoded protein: CASSPTGTAAYEQYF.